The 5 T cell receptor beta chains below were found in one sample sequenced in a study of T-cell reconstitution after alpha-beta-depleted transplantation in children. Construction of the TCRbeta library involved unique molecular identifiers. TCRdb fed the PCR reads into MiXCR, producing one record per CDR3 protein. The sample carries fewer than 550,000 distinct CDR3 sequences, about an eighth recorded once. The sequencing here drew on PBMCs, mostly from graft donor cells, taken 180 days after TCRalphabeta/CD19-depleted stem cell transplant. Every receptor here comes from a female patient younger than 10 who had a stem cell transplant for aplastic anemia, so the T cells may come from the graft donor.

This clonotype was detected ten times or more. V usage is TRBV20-1 and J usage is TRBJ2-5, with 8 bases matching TRBD2. This CDR3 has 16 amino acids. J lost 4 bases, V lost 3 bases, and 13 bases had no gene match. Per germline, CDR1 DFQATT and CDR2 SNEGSKA (reference sequence). CDR3 sequence reads: CSASRGSGLAGETQYF. The CDR3 DNA reads as TGCAGTGCTAGTAGGGGCTCAGGACTAGCTGGAGAGACCCAGTACTTC.

This clonotype was counted between two and nine times. The rearrangement joins TRBV7-8 to TRBJ1-5, with D tentatively TRBD1 (5 bases). With 2 bases removed from V and 6 bases from J, the gap between germline ends came to 20 bases. Germline loops: CDR1 SGHVS, CDR2 FQNEAQ. There are 17 residues in the CDR3. The CDR3 loop is CASSLRGQGDGGQPQHF. For the CDR3, the DNA is TGTGCCAGCAGCTTACGAGGGCAGGGTGACGGTGGTCAGCCCCAGCATTTT. The full variable domain, its missing parts supplied by reference TRBV7-8 and TRBJ1-5, is GAGVSQSPRYKVAKRGQDVALRCDPISGHVSLFWYQQALGQGPEFLTYFQNEAQLDKSGLPSDRFFAERPEGSVSTLKIQRTQQEDSAVYLCASSLRGQGDGGQPQHFGDGTRLSIL.

This clonotype was recorded many times. The chain joins TRBV4-2 to TRBJ2-7, with TRBD2 identical over 13 bases. Germline V gene data show CDR1 as LGHNA and CDR2 as YNFKEQ. This CDR3 spans 15 amino acids. Trimming at V came to 4 bases and at J to 2 bases, leaving 2 bases not matched to a gene. The CDR3 DNA is TGTGCCAGCAGCCCACTAGCGGGAGGGCCCTACGAGCAGTACTTC. The encoded protein is CASSPLAGGPYEQYF.

V and J are TRBV7-2 and TRBJ2-3; D is unclear. Trimming removed 5 bases from V and 2 bases from J, with 14 bases in between. CDR1 and CDR2 (germline): SGHTA, FQGNSA. This CDR3 is built from 15 residues. CDR3 residues: CASSPPSLNTDTQYF. The CDR3, as DNA: TGTGCCAGCAGCCCCCCTTCCCTTAACACAGATACGCAGTATTTT.

This chain connects TRBV4-3 to TRBJ2-7; 8 bases agree with TRBD1. Germline V gene data show CDR1 as LGHNA and CDR2 as YSLEER. The CDR3 runs to 15 residues. V trimming: 5 bases; J trimming: 2 bases; junction bases outside the gene matches: 8. The CDR3: CASSERDRKTYEQYV. The CDR3 nucleotides are TGCGCCAGCAGCGAACGGGACAGGAAAACCTACGAGCAGTACGTC.